The 22 T cell receptor beta chains below were found in one sample sequenced in a study of cytomegalovirus exposure and HLA in healthy donors. 60 Vbeta and 13 Jbeta primers were used in PCR. The repertoire was sequenced with immunoSEQ multiplex PCR; TCRdb's copy has only in-frame clones and lacks some. The sample contains about 180,000 clones, more than 60% of which appear only once. The sample was PBMCs. The receptors come from a man between 18 and 35 years old in good health and CMV-seronegative.

This clone was seen many times. The CDR3: CASSPGLNQPQHF. The CDR3 nucleotides read TGTGCCAGTAGCCCAGGGCTCAATCAGCCCCAGCATTTT. This chain connects TRBV19 to TRBJ1-5, with D perhaps matching TRBD1 (5 bases). The CDR3 length is 13 residues. Per germline, CDR1 LNHDA and CDR2 SQIVND (reference sequence). V gave up 6 bases and J gave up 3 bases, with 9 bases separating them.

The chain combines TRBV6-6 with TRBJ2-7, with D unresolved. V was pared by 6 bases and J by 3 bases, with 9 bases between. The V gene's germline CDR1 is MNHNY and CDR2 SVGAGI (reference sequence). The CDR3 loop spans 12 amino acids. DNA of the CDR3: TGTGCCAGCAGCCTCAACGGCTACGAGCAGTACTTC. It specifies CASSLNGYEQYF.

Only a few counts were recorded for this clone. The DNA for the CDR3 is TGTGCCAGCAGCGGGCCGGGACTAGCGGACCCGGTGGGGACCGGGGAGCTGTTTTTT. The encoded protein is CASSGPGLADPVGTGELFF. V usage is TRBV9 and J usage is TRBJ2-2, with 11 nucleotides matching TRBD2. The CDR3 is 19 amino acids. The V gene end was trimmed by 3 bases and the J gene end by 5 bases; junction bases not matched to a gene: 15. The germline V gene has CDR1 SGDLS and CDR2 YYNGEE.

The V call is TRBV25-1, the J call TRBJ1-1, with 10 bases fitting TRBD1. The CDR3 totals 16 residues. Germline CDR1 reads MGHDK; CDR2 reads SYGVNS. The V and J ends lost 4 bases and 3 bases, in that order; junction bases with no gene match: 8. The CDR3: CASSVGGTGVDTEAFF. DNA of the CDR3: TGTGCCAGCAGTGTGGGAGGGACAGGGGTTGACACTGAAGCTTTCTTT.

V gene TRBV5-1 combines with J gene TRBJ1-4; no definite D call. The V gene's germline CDR1 is SGHRS and CDR2 YFSETQ. The length of the CDR3 is 15 residues. With 2 bases removed from V and 0 bases from J, the gap between germline ends came to 8 bases. CDR3 loop: CASSLRGTTNEKLFF. CDR3 DNA: TGCGCCAGCAGCTTACGCGGGACAACTAATGAAAAACTGTTTTTT.

The J gene is TRBJ1-2, the V gene TRBV15, with TRBD1 as a possible D gene (6 bases). The V gene lost 5 bases and the J gene lost 7 bases, with 14 bases spanning the gap. Germline loops: CDR1 LNHNV, CDR2 YYDKDF (reference sequence). The CDR3 covers 13 residues. CDR3 sequence: CATSEGGAGGYTF. Written as DNA, the CDR3 is TGTGCCACCAGCGAAGGGGGGGCGGGTGGCTACACCTTC.

This chain joins TRBV6-4 and TRBJ2-3; tentatively, D is TRBD1 (6 bases). CDR3 length: 13 residues. The ends were cut back, 6 bases at V and 2 bases at J, with 9 bases in the middle. Germline-derived CDR1 and CDR2 are MRHNA and SNTAGT. For the CDR3, the DNA is TGTGCCAGCAGCTACAGGGACACAGATACGCAGTATTTT. Its translation is CASSYRDTDTQYF.

The chain recombines TRBV7-9 with TRBJ2-3; possibly TRBD1 for D (6 bases). The CDR3 extends over 15 amino acids. The V gene's germline CDR1 is SEHNR and CDR2 FQNEAQ (reference sequence). Trimming took off 0 bases at V and 4 bases at J, with 11 bases between the two ends. CDR3 sequence (DNA): TGTGCCAGCAGCTTAGCCGGGACATCCCCAGATACGCAGTATTTT. Translating gives CASSLAGTSPDTQYF.

This chain joins TRBV7-9 and TRBJ2-5; 13 nucleotides line up with TRBD2. This CDR3 spans 16 amino acids. The V segment lost 6 bases and the J segment 5 bases; nucleotides outside the gene matches: 9. Germline assignment: CDR1 SEHNR and CDR2 FQNEAQ (reference sequence). The CDR3 coding sequence is TGTGCCAGCAGACTAACTAGCGGGGGGGCGCGGGAGACCCAGTACTTC. Translating it yields CASRLTSGGARETQYF. Using reference TRBV7-9 and TRBJ2-5 for the parts outside the CDR3, the full variable domain is DTGVSQNPRHKITKRGQNVTFRCDPISEHNRLYWYRQTLGQGPEFLTYFQNEAQLEKSRLLSDRFSAERPKGSFSTLEIQRTEQGDSAMYLCASRLTSGGARETQYFGPGTRLLVL.

A single count supports this clone. The chain joins TRBV28 to TRBJ2-5, with 8 positions matching TRBD1. CDR1 is MDHEN, CDR2 SYDVKM, per germline. V lost 8 bases and J lost 5; bases outside the gene matches: 7. The CDR3 extends over 13 amino acids. Here the CDR3 reads CASSDRGRETQYF. CDR3 DNA sequence: TGTGCCAGCTCCGACAGGGGACGGGAGACCCAGTACTTC.

V gene TRBV18 combines with J gene TRBJ1-3; tentative D call: TRBD1 (5 bases). Germline-derived CDR1 and CDR2 are KGHSH and LQKENI. V lost 5 bases, J lost 7 bases, and 15 bases lay in between. This CDR3 spans 14 amino acids. The CDR3 loop reads CASSGTRGANTIYF. The CDR3 coding sequence is TGTGCCAGCTCAGGGACTAGGGGCGCGAACACCATATATTTT.

This rearrangement joins TRBV6-5 to TRBJ2-7; a possible D gene is TRBD1 (5 bases). Germline CDR1 reads MNHEY; CDR2 reads SVGAGI. The CDR3 extends over 14 amino acids. V shed 3 bases and J shed 4 bases, with 13 bases lying between them. DNA for the CDR3: TGTGCCAGCAGTTATGGGGCGGATCATTACGAGCAGTACTTC. Protein sequence: CASSYGADHYEQYF.

This clone occurred a few times. The rearrangement joins TRBV18 to TRBJ2-2, with 8 bases lining up with TRBD2. V trimming: 1 base; J trimming: 2 bases; junction bases outside the gene matches: 3. The CDR3 is 16 amino acids. CDR1 KGHSH and CDR2 LQKENI come from the germline V gene. CDR3 nucleotide sequence: TGTGCCAGCTCACCACGCACTAGCGGTAACACCGGGGAGCTGTTTTTT. This translates into CASSPRTSGNTGELFF.

This clone turned up a few times. The chain couples TRBV4-1 to TRBJ2-1; 9 nucleotides match TRBD1. The germline V gene encodes CDR1 MGHRA and CDR2 YSYEKL. Losses at the gene ends were 0 bases for V and 1 base for J; bases not matched to a gene: 13. The CDR3 loop spans 20 amino acids. The CDR3 region has the DNA TGCGCCAGCAGCCAAGACCCGGGACAGGGACTGTTTGGGTCCTACAATGAGCAGTTCTTC. Its protein is CASSQDPGQGLFGSYNEQFF.

This sequence joins TRBV2 and TRBJ2-7; a weak D match, TRBD2 (6 bases). CDR1 is SNHLY, CDR2 FYNNEI, per germline. V lost 3 bases, J lost 4 bases, and 10 bases lay in between. The CDR3 consists of 13 residues. The CDR3 reads CASSEQGRYEQYF. As DNA, the CDR3 is TGTGCCAGCAGTGAGCAAGGGAGGTACGAGCAGTACTTC.

This clone has only a few counts. The chain has TRBV19 and TRBJ1-1, with 8 bases that match TRBD1. The V gene end was trimmed by 8 bases and the J gene end by 5 bases; junction bases not matched to a gene: 7. Germline CDR1 and CDR2: LNHDA and SQIVND (reference sequence). This CDR3 contains 13 residues. The DNA of the CDR3 is TGTGCCAGTTGGACAGGGTGGGGTACTGAAGCTTTCTTT. It yields the protein CASWTGWGTEAFF.

The V gene is TRBV27, the J gene TRBJ1-5; TRBD1 matches 12 bases. The CDR3 length is 20 residues. Germline V lookup: CDR1 MNHEY, CDR2 SMNVEV (reference sequence). With 6 bases clipped from V and 3 bases from J, the junction kept 18 bases outside the gene matches. The CDR3 loop reads CASSLRRPGQGATNNQPQHF. DNA of the CDR3: TGTGCCAGCAGCCTAAGAAGACCGGGACAGGGGGCGACAAACAATCAGCCCCAGCATTTT.

This clone occurred a few times. The chain carries TRBV29-1 and TRBJ1-1; D perhaps matches TRBD1 (5 bases). The germline V gene has CDR1 SQVTM and CDR2 ANQGSEA. Deletions cut 0 bases from V and 3 bases from J, with 11 bases between. The CDR3 loop spans 14 amino acids. CDR3 sequence (DNA): TGCAGCGTTGAAGAAATTGGGGGGGACACTGAAGCTTTCTTT. Translating gives CSVEEIGGDTEAFF. Drawing the rest from reference TRBV29-1 and TRBJ1-1, the complete variable domain is SAVISQKPSRDICQRGTSLTIQCQVDSQVTMMFWYRQQPGQSLTLIATANQGSEATYESGFVIDKFPISRPNLTFSTLTVSNMSPEDSSIYLCSVEEIGGDTEAFFGQGTRLTVV.

This clone was counted only a few times. The chain joins TRBV6-5 to TRBJ1-4; TRBD1 aligns across 7 bases. Germline CDR1 reads MNHEY; CDR2 reads SVGAGI. V gave up 8 bases and J gave up 4 bases; unmatched junction bases: 4. This CDR3 is built from 13 residues. The CDR3 loop reads CASLQGINEKLFF. CDR3 in DNA: TGTGCCAGCCTACAGGGGATTAATGAAAAACTGTTTTTT.

J is TRBJ2-3 and V is TRBV4-2; a weak D match, TRBD2 (5 bases). Germline CDR1 LGHNA, CDR2 YNFKEQ. Trimming shortened V by 0 bases and J by 0 bases, and 10 bases separated the two germline ends. CDR3 length: 16 amino acids. This chain's CDR3 is CASSQEGGLSTDTQYF. The CDR3 bases are TGTGCCAGCAGCCAAGAAGGTGGACTGAGCACAGATACGCAGTATTTT.

The rearrangement links TRBV6-6 to TRBJ2-6; D might be TRBD1 (5 bases). The germline CDR1 and CDR2 sequences are MNHNY and SVGAGI (reference sequence). This CDR3 region has 15 residues. Trimming left V 6 bases short and J 3 bases short, with 12 bases between. The CDR3: CASRNRQFGANVLTF. In nucleotides, the CDR3 is TGTGCCAGCAGAAACAGACAGTTTGGGGCCAACGTCCTGACTTTC.

The CDR3 bases are TGTGCCAGCAGCTTAGTCGGGGGGGGACAGCCCCAGCATTTT. Encoded protein: CASSLVGGGQPQHF. The rearrangement joins TRBV7-2 to TRBJ1-5, with a possible D match to TRBD1 (5 bases). Germline-derived CDR1 and CDR2 are SGHTA and FQGNSA. V was cut by 1 base and J by 7 bases, with 11 bases left in between. The CDR3 length is 14 residues.